Below are 18 T cell receptor beta chains sequenced from a single sample in a study of blood T cell repertoires in COVID-19. Clones were read by immunoSEQ multiplex PCR, and TCRdb kept only the in-frame ones, dropping some. The sample shows 150,000 to 200,000 clones, roughly 84% of them seen only once. Sequencing was done on a sample of peripheral blood. These receptors came from a human donor in a cohort sampled during active COVID-19.

The V call is TRBV12-3 or TRBV12-4, the J call TRBJ1-2; D gene ambiguous. The CDR3 consists of 12 residues. V was cut by 6 bases and J by 4 bases, with 9 bases left in between. The CDR3 DNA reads TGTGCCAGCAGCCCTAGCGGCTATGGCTACACCTTC. It codes for CASSPSGYGYTF.

V is TRBV9 and J is TRBJ2-7; 13 bases line up with TRBD2. Germline-derived CDR1 and CDR2 are SGDLS and YYNGEE. The CDR3 has 14 residues. Trimming removed 3 bases from V and 4 bases from J; junction bases left unmatched: 1. CDR3 amino acids: CASSAGLAGYEQYF. The CDR3 DNA follows: TGTGCCAGCAGCGCGGGACTAGCGGGGTACGAGCAGTACTTC.

V is TRBV27 and J is TRBJ2-7; 8 bases align to TRBD2. Germline CDR1 MNHEY, CDR2 SMNVEV (reference sequence). The CDR3 extends over 13 amino acids. V lost 5 bases to trimming and J lost 6 bases; unmatched junction nucleotides: 6. CDR3 loop: CASSVGLAGEQYF. CDR3 DNA: TGTGCCAGCAGTGTCGGACTAGCAGGCGAGCAGTACTTC.

The chain uses TRBV7-2 and TRBJ2-7; TRBD2 is a possible D gene (5 bases). The germline V and J ends were trimmed by 5 bases and 2 bases, with 10 bases remaining between them. The germline V gene has CDR1 SGHTA and CDR2 FQGNSA. The length of the CDR3 is 13 residues. Written as DNA, the CDR3 is TGTGCCAGCAGCCGCCCCGGGGCCTACGAGCAGTACTTC. This gives the protein CASSRPGAYEQYF.

CDR3 region: CASSASARDREGTRDEQFF. In nucleotides, the CDR3 is TGTGCCAGCAGCGCGAGTGCCCGGGACAGGGAGGGTACCAGGGATGAGCAGTTCTTC. The chain recombines TRBV9 with TRBJ2-1; 9 nucleotides agree with TRBD1. Germline CDR1 reads SGDLS; CDR2 reads YYNGEE. With V trimmed by 3 bases and J by 8 bases, 21 bases remained unmatched. This CDR3 contains 19 residues.

The chain's CDR3 is CASSYGSGTGDTEAFF. In DNA form, the CDR3 reads TGTGCCAGCAGTTACGGTTCCGGGACAGGGGATACTGAAGCTTTCTTT. This chain links TRBV6-2 or TRBV6-3 with TRBJ1-1, with 10 bases fitting TRBD1. Germline trimming cut 2 bases from V and 5 bases from J; bases unmatched to any gene: 8. There are 16 residues in the CDR3. CDR1 MNHEY and CDR2 SVGEGT come from the germline V gene.

This chain links TRBV19 with TRBJ2-7; 8 bases line up with TRBD2. The length of the CDR3 is 15 residues. V was clipped by 3 bases and J by 3 bases; unmatched bases: 7. Germline V CDR1 and CDR2: LNHDA, SQIVND (reference sequence). The CDR3 loop is CASSITSGEIYEQYF. The CDR3 DNA reads as TGTGCCAGTAGTATTACTAGCGGAGAAATCTACGAGCAGTACTTC.

The chain is built from TRBV6-5 and TRBJ1-2, with D uncertain. Between the trimmed V and J ends, which lost 6 bases and 4 bases, there was a span of 12 bases. The CDR3 loop spans 13 amino acids. Per the germline V gene, CDR1 is MNHEY and CDR2 is SVGAGI. The CDR3 region has the DNA TGTGCCAGCAGCCGAGTTAACAGCTATGGCTACACCTTC. Amino acid sequence: CASSRVNSYGYTF.

V usage is TRBV27 and J usage is TRBJ2-7, with 7 bases fitting TRBD1. CDR1 is MNHEY, CDR2 SMNVEV, per germline (reference sequence). The junction had 10 bases not matched to a gene; V was cut back by 3 bases and J by 2 bases. The CDR3 extends over 16 amino acids. The CDR3 region has the DNA TGTGCCAGCAGTTTGCAAACCGGGACAGACACCTACGAGCAGTACTTC. It codes for CASSLQTGTDTYEQYF.

The gene calls are TRBV28 and TRBJ2-6; TRBD2 aligns across 8 bases. The germline gives CDR1 MDHEN, CDR2 SYDVKM. This CDR3 has 16 amino acids. J was trimmed by 4 bases and V by 5 bases; bases with no gene match: 7. CDR3 DNA: TGTGCCAGCAGTCGGGGGGGGGCCCTCGGGGCCAACGTCCTGACTTTC. Amino acids: CASSRGGALGANVLTF.

V usage is TRBV3-1 (or the pseudogene TRBV3-2) and J usage is TRBJ1-1; weak D call: TRBD1 (5 bases). Germline V lookup: CDR1 LGHDT, CDR2 YNNKEL (reference sequence). Between the trimmed V and J ends, which lost 3 bases and 2 bases, there was a span of 7 bases. The CDR3 spans 13 residues. CDR3 sequence: CASSQGPNTEAFF. DNA for the CDR3: TGTGCCAGCAGCCAGGGGCCTAACACTGAAGCTTTCTTT.

This rearrangement joins TRBV4-3 to TRBJ2-7; a weak D match, TRBD1 (6 bases). V gave up 3 bases and J gave up 5 bases, with 26 bases separating them. Looked up from germline, CDR1 is LGHNA and CDR2 is YSLEER. CDR3 length equals 18 residues. The CDR3 protein is CASSHPPGADRYLDEQYF. The DNA for the CDR3 is TGCGCCAGCAGCCATCCCCCTGGGGCTGACAGGTACCTGGACGAGCAGTACTTC.

The V gene is TRBV21-1, the J gene TRBJ1-6. TRBV21-1 is noted as a pseudogene. CDR3 length equals 16 residues. The CDR3: CASNPRGGAGDSPLHF. The DNA of the CDR3 is TGTGCCAGCAACCCCCGAGGGGGGGCGGGTGATTCACCCCTCCACTTT.

The genes are TRBV11-1 and TRBJ1-1; D not resolved. The CDR3 is 16 amino acids. The V gene lost 3 bases and the J gene lost 11 bases, with 25 bases spanning the gap. Germline V lookup: CDR1 SGHAT, CDR2 FQDESV (reference sequence). The CDR3: CASSLRASGTQSWAFF. As DNA, the CDR3 is TGTGCCAGCAGCTTGCGGGCTAGCGGCACCCAGAGTTGGGCTTTCTTT.

This clone appeared once. This chain joins TRBV18 and TRBJ2-3; TRBD2 matches at 12 bases. The germline V gene has CDR1 KGHSH and CDR2 LQKENI. Trimming cost V 1 base and J 5 bases; bases outside gene matches: 4. This CDR3 is built from 16 residues. CDR3 DNA: TGTGCCAGCTCACCACTTCCTAGCGGGAGGGGAGATACGCAGTATTTT. This gives the protein CASSPLPSGRGDTQYF.

The rearrangement links TRBV7-8 to TRBJ1-3, with unresolved D. V gave up 1 base and J gave up 4 bases, with 8 bases separating them. The germline gives CDR1 SGHVS, CDR2 FQNEAQ. The CDR3 loop spans 14 amino acids. CDR3 nucleotides: TGTGCCAGCAGCTTAGTGGGAGGAGGAAACACCATATATTTT. Protein product: CASSLVGGGNTIYF.

The CDR3 bases are TGCGCCAGCAGTGAGCGTGTCGGAGGCCCTAGCAATCAGCCCCAGCATTTT. Translating gives CASSERVGGPSNQPQHF. The chain joins TRBV10-2 to TRBJ1-5; D uncertain. There are 17 residues in the CDR3. V was clipped by 2 bases and J by 0 bases, with 14 bases between them. Germline-derived CDR1 and CDR2 are WSHSY and SAAADI.

The chain has TRBV18 and TRBJ2-1, with 7 bases that match TRBD1. Trimming at V came to 3 bases and at J to 2 bases, leaving 1 base not matched to a gene. Germline-derived CDR1 and CDR2 are KGHSH and LQKENI. The CDR3 covers 14 residues. DNA for the CDR3: TGTGCCAGCTCACCGGGGACAGCCTACAATGAGCAGTTCTTC. It encodes CASSPGTAYNEQFF.